Each of the 13 T cell receptor beta chains below was sequenced from the same sample in a study of blood T cells in healthy people across ages. A sample-barcoded 5' primer and a J-beta primer mix were used in a second PCR of roughly 6 to 11 cycles. TCRdb ran MiXCR on the 5' RACE reads and lists one entry per CDR3 protein. Of about 720,000 distinct CDR3 sequences listed, about 24% are singletons. Sample: blood. The receptors come from a man between 65 and 85 years old in good health.

The gene calls are TRBV29-1 and TRBJ2-1, with 7 nucleotides matching TRBD2. J gave up 9 bases and V 8 bases, and 7 bases lay outside the gene matches. CDR1 and CDR2 (germline): SQVTM, ANQGSEA. The CDR3 loop spans 11 amino acids. CDR3 protein: CSLGGTTEQFF. For the CDR3, the DNA is TGCAGCCTGGGGGGGACGACTGAGCAGTTCTTC.

This clonotype has just a few counts. V and J are TRBV7-9 and TRBJ1-2; 8 bases align to TRBD1. This CDR3 spans 14 amino acids. After removal of 6 bases from V and 4 bases from J, the junction contained 7 bases not matched to a gene. In germline, CDR1 is SEHNR, CDR2 FQNEAQ (reference sequence). CDR3 region: CASSSPGGAYGYTF. In nucleotides, the CDR3 is TGTGCCAGCAGTTCTCCAGGGGGCGCCTATGGCTACACCTTC. The full variable domain, in which reference TRBV7-9 and TRBJ1-2 provide the parts outside the CDR3, is DTGVSQNPRHKITKRGQNVTFRCDPISEHNRLYWYRQTLGQGPEFLTYFQNEAQLEKSRLLSDRFSAERPKGSFSTLEIQRTEQGDSAMYLCASSSPGGAYGYTFGSGTRLTVV.

The chain recombines TRBV20-1 with TRBJ1-2; tentative D call: TRBD1 (5 bases). The CDR3 extends over 13 amino acids. Trimming cost V 0 bases and J 2 bases, with 7 bases left between them. Germline lookup yields CDR1 DFQATT and CDR2 SNEGSKA (reference sequence). The CDR3 region has the DNA TGCAGTGCTAGAGAGGACACAAACTATGGCTACACCTTC. This translates into CSAREDTNYGYTF.

V is TRBV15 and J is TRBJ2-7; 8 nucleotides agree with TRBD2. The germline gives CDR1 LNHNV, CDR2 YYDKDF (reference sequence). The CDR3 is 16 amino acids. The V gene end was trimmed by 0 bases and the J gene end by 2 bases; junction bases not matched to a gene: 6. CDR3 DNA sequence: TGTGCCACCAGCAGAGATCGGGCTAGCGGGCCCTACGAGCAGTACTTC. This gives the protein CATSRDRASGPYEQYF.

There are a few counts of this clonotype. This chain links TRBV12-3 or TRBV12-4 with TRBJ1-1; a possible D gene is TRBD1 (5 bases). The CDR3 spans 17 residues. The V end lost 4 bases, the J end lost 2 bases, and 20 bases lay between the germline ends. The CDR3 DNA reads TGTGCCAGCAGTTCCCCCCACGCCGGGACGGAAAACACTGAAGCTTTCTTT. Translating gives CASSSPHAGTENTEAFF.

The chain links TRBV5-1 to TRBJ1-1, with D unclear. Germline lookup yields CDR1 SGHRS and CDR2 YFSETQ. The CDR3 extends over 14 amino acids. The V end was cut by 3 bases, the J end by 3 bases, with 12 bases between. The CDR3 sequence is CASSWMDLDTEAFF. CDR3 nucleotides: TGCGCCAGCAGCTGGATGGACCTGGACACTGAAGCTTTCTTT.

This clonotype has only one observation. It is likely a read error, because the conserved phenylalanine at the end of the CDR3 is missing. The gene calls are TRBV5-6 and TRBJ2-7, with no clear D. Germline CDR1 reads SGHDT; CDR2 reads YYEEEE. The CDR3 extends over 13 amino acids. Trimming removed 4 bases from V and 2 bases from J, with 10 bases in between. The chain's CDR3 is CASSGASTYEQYC. The CDR3 DNA reads as TGTGCCAGCAGCGGCGCTTCCACCTACGAGCAGTACTGC.

The chain links TRBV19 to TRBJ2-5; D uncertain. The DNA matches TRBJ2-1 better at its end, which makes the J call doubtful. Germline assignment: CDR1 LNHDA and CDR2 SQIVND (reference sequence). CDR3 length equals 15 residues. The CDR3 protein is CATTSRVRSNNEQFF. In DNA form, the CDR3 reads TGTGCCACCACATCCCGTGTCAGGTCGAACAATGAGCAGTTCTTC.

CDR3 protein: CSAKSYARAGGDTDTQYF. CDR3 in DNA: TGCAGTGCGAAGTCATACGCTCGGGCGGGAGGGGACACAGATACGCAGTATTTT. V usage is TRBV20-1 and J usage is TRBJ2-3, with 9 bases aligning to TRBD2. CDR1 is DFQATT, CDR2 SNEGSKA, per germline (reference sequence). The length of the CDR3 is 18 residues. V lost 6 bases to trimming and J lost 2 bases; unmatched junction nucleotides: 18.

The chain couples TRBV28 to TRBJ2-7; either TRBD1 or TRBD2 may supply D (5 bases each). CDR3 length: 15 residues. The ends were cut back, 1 base at V and 1 base at J, with 11 bases in the middle. Germline CDR1 reads MDHEN; CDR2 reads SYDVKM. CDR3 region: CASSLSGTPSYEQYF. Written as DNA, the CDR3 is TGTGCCAGCAGTTTATCAGGGACCCCATCCTACGAGCAGTACTTC.

The V call is TRBV5-1, the J call TRBJ1-5; D may be TRBD1 (5 bases). V was pared by 0 bases and J by 7 bases, with 14 bases between. CDR1 and CDR2 from the germline V gene are SGHRS and YFSETQ. This CDR3 is 15 amino acids long. DNA for the CDR3: TGCGCCAGCAGCTTGGCCGGTCAGGGCTGGCAGCCCCAGCATTTT. Translated, it gives CASSLAGQGWQPQHF.

The J gene is TRBJ2-5, the V gene TRBV20-1, with a tentative D call TRBD2 (6 bases). The last part of the DNA fits TRBJ2-7 better; the J call may be wrong. This CDR3 region has 13 residues. CDR1 is DFQATT and CDR2 is SNEGSKA in the germline V gene (reference sequence). The CDR3 is CSARDWRGYEQYF. CDR3 sequence (DNA): TGCAGTGCTAGAGATTGGAGGGGCTACGAGCAGTACTTC.

This clonotype was detected only a few times. The rearrangement uses TRBV14 and TRBJ2-3; 14 positions match TRBD2. The CDR3 extends over 15 amino acids. After removal of 4 bases from V and 7 bases from J, the junction contained 4 bases not matched to a gene. The germline V gene encodes CDR1 SGHDN and CDR2 FVKESK. The CDR3 is CASSLGLAGDNTQYF. As DNA, the CDR3 is TGTGCCAGCAGCCTGGGACTAGCGGGAGACAATACGCAGTATTTT.